These 20 T cell receptor beta chains were all obtained from the same sample, sequenced in a study of monozygotic twins with inflammatory bowel disease. TCRdb processed the 5' RACE reads again and assigns one entry to each CDR3 protein, with no DNA. This sample contains under 150,000 distinct CDR3 sequences. Input material: blood. The receptors here all came from a human donor with ulcerative colitis or Crohn's disease, or a healthy co-twin of an affected twin (not recorded which).

This rearrangement joins TRBV20-1 to TRBJ2-1; TCRdb picks TRBD2, but there is no DNA to check that call. CDR1 is DFQATT and CDR2 is SNEGSKA in the germline V gene (reference sequence). This CDR3 is built from 17 residues. Here the CDR3 reads CSALPGLAGRGYNEQFF.

The gene calls are TRBV5-1 and TRBJ2-4; without DNA, the TCRdb call of TRBD2 cannot be checked. The CDR3 runs to 19 residues. Looked up from germline, CDR1 is SGHRS and CDR2 is YFSETQ. The CDR3 spells CASSLDGLTSGVETGIQYF.

J is TRBJ2-1 and V is TRBV12-3 or TRBV12-4; without DNA, the TCRdb call of TRBD2 cannot be checked. The CDR3 is 14 residues long. Here the CDR3 reads CASTQGGGASEQFF.

J is TRBJ2-7 and V is TRBV7-3; the TCRdb D gene call, TRBD1, has no DNA to confirm it. The CDR3 runs 14 residues. The germline V gene has CDR1 SGHTA and CDR2 FQGTGA. The chain's CDR3 is CASSSGTGTGEQYF.

The V and J genes are TRBV19 and TRBJ1-5; the TRBD1 assignment by TCRdb is unverifiable without DNA. The CDR3 is made up of 17 amino acids. Germline values: CDR1 LNHDA, CDR2 SQIVND (reference sequence). CDR3 sequence reads: CASQGQATRIGNQPQHF.

The rearrangement joins TRBV5-1 to TRBJ2-7. Germline CDR1 reads SGHRS; CDR2 reads YFSETQ. CDR3 length equals 13 residues. CDR3 loop: CASSWGATYEQYF.

The CDR3 protein is CASSEGQGYGYTF. The chain combines TRBV6-1 with TRBJ1-2; TCRdb selects TRBD1, and the lack of DNA leaves this call unchecked. CDR1 MNHNS and CDR2 SASEGT come from the germline V gene. CDR3 length equals 13 residues.

The J gene is TRBJ2-1, the V gene TRBV5-1; no DNA is available, so the TRBD2 call from TCRdb remains unchecked. In germline, CDR1 is SGHRS, CDR2 YFSETQ. This CDR3 spans 16 amino acids. The CDR3 protein is CASSRGSGDLWDEQFF.

CDR3: CSVRTSGADTQYF. V and J are TRBV20-1 and TRBJ2-3; the D gene TCRdb calls, TRBD2, cannot be checked with no DNA. Germline V CDR1 and CDR2: DFQATT, SNEGSKA (reference sequence). This CDR3 region has 13 residues.

The V gene is TRBV20-1, the J gene TRBJ1-1; TCRdb selects TRBD1, and the lack of DNA leaves this call unchecked. The CDR3 loop spans 14 amino acids. The germline V gene encodes CDR1 DFQATT and CDR2 SNEGSKA (reference sequence). The CDR3 spells CSARPGSQNTEAFF.

The chain combines TRBV7-2 with TRBJ2-7; the D call from TCRdb, TRBD1, cannot be confirmed without DNA. This CDR3 is built from 14 residues. Germline V lookup: CDR1 SGHTA, CDR2 FQGNSA. The CDR3 is CASSTGQPPYEQYF.

The chain couples TRBV20-1 to TRBJ1-2; the D gene TCRdb calls, TRBD1, cannot be checked with no DNA. The V gene's germline CDR1 is DFQATT and CDR2 SNEGSKA (reference sequence). CDR3 length equals 12 residues. CDR3 loop: CSAKQGNYGYTF.

The CDR3 sequence: CASSRGVDSPLHF. This rearrangement joins TRBV18 to TRBJ1-6. The CDR3 is 13 residues long. Germline assignment: CDR1 KGHSH and CDR2 LQKENI.

The V gene is TRBV12-3 or TRBV12-4, the J gene TRBJ2-7. The CDR3 totals 14 residues. CDR3 in amino acids: CASSHTDRSYEQYF.

The V and J genes are TRBV20-1 and TRBJ2-7; absent DNA, TCRdb's TRBD1 call cannot be checked. CDR1 and CDR2 (germline): DFQATT, SNEGSKA (reference sequence). The CDR3 consists of 15 residues. CDR3 in amino acids: CSARLPGQGRTGQYF.

This chain links TRBV28 with TRBJ2-1; TCRdb's D gene call, TRBD2, goes unchecked for lack of DNA. The germline CDR1 and CDR2 sequences are MDHEN and SYDVKM. There are 14 residues in the CDR3. The chain's CDR3 is CASNLAGVRNEQFF.

V is TRBV20-1 and J is TRBJ2-7; TCRdb returns TRBD1, unconfirmable since there is no DNA. Germline V gene lookup returns CDR1 DFQATT and CDR2 SNEGSKA (reference sequence). The length of the CDR3 is 13 residues. CDR3 amino acids: CSATGGKTYEQYF.

CDR3 region: CASSIQGVRAEQYF. The chain recombines TRBV12-3 or TRBV12-4 with TRBJ2-7; TCRdb outputs TRBD1, but without DNA this stays unchecked. This CDR3 has 14 residues.

This chain connects TRBV21-1 to TRBJ2-7; TCRdb names TRBD2, which stays unverified in the absence of DNA. TRBV21-1 is a pseudogene. The CDR3 loop spans 16 amino acids. Here the CDR3 reads CASSSQESPSSYEQYF.

This sequence joins TRBV28 and TRBJ2-1; checking the TCRdb D call of TRBD1 is not possible without DNA. This CDR3 is 15 amino acids long. Germline V lookup: CDR1 MDHEN, CDR2 SYDVKM. CDR3 residues: CASRRGQVGVNEQFF.